Below, one T cell receptor (beta chain) is given with its context. Its antigen remains unknown. The record originates from a study of early T cells in non-severe SARS-CoV-2 infection. The overall study: Sequencing input comprised bulk RNA from unsorted whole blood; chain pairing was not available.

Study results and limitations: Database matching using VDJdb favored anti-spike CD8 responses, with private and CD4 specificities left missing.

CDR3 length: 12 amino acids. With 1 base removed from V and 5 bases from J, the gap between germline ends came to 5 bases. In germline, CDR1 is MNHEY, CDR2 SVGAGI. From the 5' RACE reads, TCRdb called clonotypes with MiXCR, one entry per CDR3 protein. This sample yields about 48,000 distinct CDR3 sequences, of which approximately 6% are seen a single time; around 6.9% belongs to the top ten. The sequence was collected from an adult who was a healthcare worker with PCR-confirmed SARS-CoV-2 infection or an uninfected control (not recorded which). Material: whole blood, obtained at baseline. The genes are TRBV6-5 and TRBJ2-5; unclear D gene. The CDR3 DNA follows: TGTGCCAGCAGTTACTATGGGGAGACCCAGTACTTC. Its translation: CASSYYGETQYF.